The 22 T cell receptor beta chains listed next were all sequenced from one sample in a study of cytomegalovirus exposure and HLA in healthy donors. PCR was performed using 60 Vbeta and 13 Jbeta primers. Here immunoSEQ multiplex PCR was the method, and the copy in TCRdb shows in-frame clones only, minus some. This sample has 160,000 or so clones, with roughly 80% found just once. The specimen sequenced was PBMCs. The receptor source for this set is a man in his forties or fifties in good health and CMV-seropositive.

The chain uses TRBV6-1 and TRBJ1-1, with D uncertain. Looked up from germline, CDR1 is MNHNS and CDR2 is SASEGT. CDR3 size: 15 residues. Trimming took 5 bases from V and 0 from J, leaving 13 bases between them. The chain's CDR3 is CASSPTSDMNTEAFF. Written as DNA, the CDR3 is TGTGCCAGCAGTCCGACTAGCGACATGAACACTGAAGCTTTCTTT.

This chain joins TRBV27 and TRBJ2-3, with TRBD2 matching over 9 bases. CDR3 length equals 17 residues. Per germline, CDR1 MNHEY and CDR2 SMNVEV (reference sequence). Trimming removed 2 bases from V and 4 bases from J; junction bases left unmatched: 10. The CDR3 bases are TGTGCCAGCAGTTTACCCAGGCAAGCGGGAGGTGCAGATACGCAGTATTTT. This sequence encodes CASSLPRQAGGADTQYF.

This chain links TRBV28 with TRBJ1-3; TRBD1 aligns across 7 bases. V lost 6 bases, J lost 4 bases, and 6 bases stayed unmatched. The CDR3 runs 14 residues. Germline assignment: CDR1 MDHEN and CDR2 SYDVKM. The CDR3 coding sequence is TGTGCCAGCAGGAGACAGGGAGCCGGAAACACCATATATTTT. Its translation is CASRRQGAGNTIYF.

This chain connects TRBV7-2 to TRBJ1-5, with 7 nucleotides matching TRBD1. Germline V gene data show CDR1 as SGHTA and CDR2 as FQGNSA. This CDR3 is built from 15 residues. Trimming took 1 base from V and 3 from J; bases not matched to a gene: 3. The CDR3 nucleotides are TGTGCCAGCAGCTTAGGGACAGGCCCCAATCAGCCCCAGCATTTT. It is translated as CASSLGTGPNQPQHF.

This rearrangement joins TRBV28 to TRBJ2-7; D is perhaps TRBD1 (6 bases). V dropped 10 bases and J dropped 4 bases, with 17 bases sitting between them. The CDR3 length is 13 residues. Germline assignment: CDR1 MDHEN and CDR2 SYDVKM. CDR3 sequence reads: CAIESGHRYEQYF. The DNA of the CDR3 is TGTGCCATAGAGTCGGGACACCGATACGAGCAGTACTTC.

The chain combines TRBV7-9 with TRBJ2-1, with a weak D call TRBD2 (5 bases). Trimming shortened V by 7 bases and J by 1 base, and 14 bases separated the two germline ends. Looked up from germline, CDR1 is SEHNR and CDR2 is FQNEAQ (reference sequence). The CDR3 is 15 residues long. CDR3 amino acids: CASTGNLISYNEQFF. Written as DNA, the CDR3 is TGTGCCAGCACCGGGAATCTCATTTCCTACAATGAGCAGTTCTTC.

V gene TRBV5-4 combines with J gene TRBJ2-1; 9 bases map to TRBD2. V shed 4 bases, J shed 2 bases, and the junction held 7 bases outside the gene matches. The CDR3 runs 16 residues. Germline CDR1 is SGHNT and CDR2 is YYREEE (reference sequence). The CDR3 bases are TGTGCCAGCAGCCCGTCGGCTAGCGGGGCCTACAATGAGCAGTTCTTC. Protein product: CASSPSASGAYNEQFF.

As regards this clone: At one end, the junction sequence differs from germline, possibly due to a read error. The chain is built from TRBV7-7 and TRBJ2-3; 7 positions agree with TRBD1. The CDR3 runs 14 residues. CDR1 and CDR2 (germline): SSHAT, FNYEAQ (reference sequence). The CDR3 reads CASSPTGSTDTQYF. CDR3 nucleotide sequence: TGTGCTAGCAGCCCGACAGGGAGCACAGATACGCAGTATTTT.

The rearrangement uses TRBV6-1 and TRBJ2-7, with D unclear. This CDR3 spans 10 amino acids. Between the trimmed V and J ends, which lost 7 bases and 3 bases, there was a span of 4 bases. The germline V gene has CDR1 MNHNS and CDR2 SASEGT. In DNA, the CDR3 is TGTGCCAGCACCAACTACGAGCAGTACTTC. Its translation is CASTNYEQYF.

The gene calls are TRBV27 and TRBJ1-1; 7 bases match TRBD1. V shed 6 bases, J shed 2 bases, and the junction held 15 bases outside the gene matches. The germline V gene encodes CDR1 MNHEY and CDR2 SMNVEV (reference sequence). The CDR3 totals 17 residues. CDR3 coding DNA: TGTGCCAGCAGATCACGTGGGACAGCCACTCTTAACACTGAAGCTTTCTTT. This codes for CASRSRGTATLNTEAFF.

The sample holds a few counts of this clone. The V gene is TRBV5-4, the J gene TRBJ1-4; the match to TRBD1 covers 8 bases. The V gene's germline CDR1 is SGHNT and CDR2 YYREEE (reference sequence). The trim removed 4 bases at V and 5 bases at J, leaving 4 bases unmatched. The CDR3 totals 14 residues. This chain's CDR3 is CASSPDRVNEKLFF. The CDR3 DNA sequence: TGTGCCAGCAGCCCGGACAGGGTAAATGAAAAACTGTTTTTT.

This chain links TRBV7-9 with TRBJ1-5; D uncertain. The V gene's germline CDR1 is SEHNR and CDR2 FQNEAQ (reference sequence). The CDR3 totals 14 residues. V lost 1 base and J 5 bases, leaving 9 bases between the germline ends. CDR3 amino acids: CASSLGSGHQPQHF. In DNA form, the CDR3 reads TGTGCCAGCAGCTTAGGCTCTGGGCATCAGCCCCAGCATTTT.

This chain connects TRBV7-9 to TRBJ1-5; TRBD1 agrees at 10 bases. CDR3 length: 17 amino acids. J lost 7 bases, V lost 1 base, and 10 bases had no gene match. The germline gives CDR1 SEHNR, CDR2 FQNEAQ (reference sequence). CDR3 in amino acids: CASSLVDGTGVRQPQHF. In DNA form, the CDR3 reads TGTGCCAGCAGCTTAGTTGACGGGACAGGGGTAAGACAGCCCCAGCATTTT.

V gene TRBV28 combines with J gene TRBJ1-1; perhaps TRBD1 as D (6 bases). This CDR3 is built from 15 residues. Germline V gene data show CDR1 as MDHEN and CDR2 as SYDVKM. Trimming stripped 5 bases from V and 5 bases from J, with 18 bases between. CDR3 region: CASSTKRGGLTEAFF. The CDR3 DNA reads TGTGCCAGCAGTACTAAAAGGGGGGGGCTAACTGAAGCTTTCTTT. Supplemented by reference TRBV28 and TRBJ1-1, the full variable domain reads DVKVTQSSRYLVKRTGEKVFLECVQDMDHENMFWYRQDPGLGLRLIYFSYDVKMKEKGDIPEGYSVSREKKERFSLILESASTNQTSMYLCASSTKRGGLTEAFFGQGTRLTVV.

The rearrangement uses TRBV15 and TRBJ2-7; TRBD2 aligns across 10 bases. After removal of 0 bases from V and 7 bases from J, the junction contained 6 bases not matched to a gene. The germline V gene encodes CDR1 LNHNV and CDR2 YYDKDF (reference sequence). The CDR3 contains 15 residues. As DNA, the CDR3 is TGTGCCACCAGCAGAGATCTAGCGGGAGTTGGTGAGCAGTACTTC. This sequence encodes CATSRDLAGVGEQYF.

The rearrangement joins TRBV30 to TRBJ1-1; no reliable D call. The germline V gene encodes CDR1 GTSNPN and CDR2 SVGIG (reference sequence). V gave up 3 bases and J gave up 5 bases, with 13 bases separating them. The CDR3 spans 13 residues. The CDR3 region is CAWSRGRGTEAFF. The CDR3 DNA follows: TGTGCCTGGAGCCGGGGTCGGGGTACTGAAGCTTTCTTT.

This clone was seen a few times. The rearrangement joins TRBV4-3 to TRBJ1-4; TRBD1 matches 7 bases. The length of the CDR3 is 16 residues. V dropped 3 bases and J dropped 8; count of bases not matched to a gene: 12. CDR1 and CDR2 (germline): LGHNA, YSLEER. CDR3 protein: CASSHWARGPGEKLFF. In nucleotides, the CDR3 is TGCGCCAGCAGCCATTGGGCTAGGGGGCCGGGCGAAAAACTGTTTTTT.

V usage is TRBV6-6 and J usage is TRBJ1-6, with D hard to call. The CDR3 runs 15 residues. V was shortened by 7 bases and J by 13 bases, with 23 bases between the two germline ends. The germline CDR1 and CDR2 sequences are MNHNY and SVGAGI (reference sequence). The CDR3 DNA sequence: TGTGCCAGCACCTCAAGGAAACAGTCACCCTTCCCCCTCCACTTT. It translates to CASTSRKQSPFPLHF.

This clone was recorded only once. The V gene is TRBV6-6, the J gene TRBJ2-7; 7 positions match TRBD1. The CDR3 runs to 14 residues. J gave up 6 bases and V 7 bases, and 12 bases lay outside the gene matches. CDR1 and CDR2 (germline): MNHNY, SVGAGI (reference sequence). The CDR3 protein is CASTQVGQASEQYF. The CDR3 DNA reads TGTGCCAGCACCCAAGTCGGACAGGCCTCCGAGCAGTACTTC.

The gene calls are TRBV27 and TRBJ1-4, with D possibly matching TRBD1 (5 bases). Germline V gene sequence: CDR1 MNHEY, CDR2 SMNVEV (reference sequence). The length of the CDR3 is 16 residues. Trimming took 1 base from V and 7 from J, leaving 16 bases between them. CDR3 sequence reads: CASSLLPRSGGEKLFF. CDR3 in DNA: TGTGCCAGCAGTTTATTGCCCCGTTCGGGGGGTGAAAAACTGTTTTTT.

The rearrangement links TRBV15 to TRBJ2-7, with 7 bases lining up with TRBD2. Per germline, CDR1 LNHNV and CDR2 YYDKDF (reference sequence). V was pared by 5 bases and J by 3 bases, with 7 bases of the junction left unmatched. The CDR3 consists of 14 residues. CDR3 residues: CATSGKGLFYEQYF. The DNA for the CDR3 is TGTGCCACCAGCGGCAAGGGACTATTCTACGAGCAGTACTTC.

The chain employs TRBV13 and TRBJ2-7; 8 bases fit TRBD1. Germline V CDR1 and CDR2: PRHDT, FYEKMQ (reference sequence). With V trimmed by 2 bases and J by 7 bases, 10 bases remained unmatched. The CDR3 has 15 amino acids. The CDR3 DNA sequence: TGTGCCAGCAGCTTACTGGACAGGGCCGTGGGAGAGCAGTACTTC. Protein: CASSLLDRAVGEQYF.